The rows below give T cell receptor beta chains drawn from one sample of a study of T cell responses to AZD1222 COVID-19 vaccine. Data came from immunoSEQ multiplex PCR; TCRdb stores just in-frame clones and leaves some out. Of 75,000 to 100,000 clones listed, 90% were seen once; the top ten hold over 7.5%. This material consisted of peripheral blood, taken on day 0 of AZD1222 vaccination. These receptors were taken from an adult in good health. Each CDR3 is given with its conserved first and last residue.

j_call v_call cdr3_aa
TRBJ2-1 TRBV7-3 CASSKDSPYNEQFF
TRBJ1-1 TRBV7-2 CASSLGWGTGRLDTEAFF
TRBJ2-7 TRBV6-5 CASRPGQGTYYEQYF
TRBJ1-1 TRBV25-1 CASSGRTPTNTEAFF
TRBJ1-1 TRBV4-3 CASSQGREGAFIGTEAFF
TRBJ1-1 TRBV24-1 CATSGGEGVDTEAFF
TRBJ2-1 TRBV5-1 CASSPLKVGEQFF
TRBJ2-1 TRBV7-2 CASSLGARGLNNEQFF
TRBJ1-2 TRBV5-4 CASSLAGPNYGYTF
TRBJ1-5 TRBV7-2 CASSFGTGAGQPQHF
TRBJ1-2 TRBV9 CASSVGEAQHLDGYTF
TRBJ2-1 TRBV7-9 CASSPTLAGAYNEQFF
TRBJ1-1 TRBV6-5 CASSPHGQGITEAFF
TRBJ1-5 TRBV27 CASSLGQGEQPQHF
TRBJ1-1 TRBV19 CASSNGGSPPDTEAFF
TRBJ2-7 TRBV2 CASSRQASSYEQYF
TRBJ1-5 TRBV29-1 CSATQGGESQPQHF
TRBJ1-1 TRBV12-3/TRBV12-4 CASSLWLAEAFF
TRBJ1-1 TRBV18 CASSPERLGGTTEAFF
TRBJ2-5 TRBV7-8 CASSNRVRETQYF
TRBJ1-6 TRBV13 CASSLGSYNSPLHF
TRBJ1-2 TRBV24-1 CATSDFTQGSGYTF
TRBJ2-3 TRBV9 CASSVDSLTSTDTQYF
TRBJ1-2 TRBV5-1 CASSLVGVGYTF
TRBJ1-3 TRBV11-2 CASSLVLSKGNTIYF
TRBJ1-3 TRBV11-2 CASSFSGGNTIYF
TRBJ1-1 TRBV7-2 CASSLVGGRYLTEAFF
TRBJ2-3 TRBV5-4 CASSWGADTQYF
TRBJ2-4 TRBV15 CATSTYPSGSLKNIQYF
TRBJ2-5 TRBV18 CASSPSTGEVTQYF
TRBJ1-2 TRBV4-1 CASSQTGGQNYGYTF
TRBJ2-7 TRBV28 CASSPGFEQYF
TRBJ1-1 TRBV6-6 CASRQGFTEAFF
TRBJ2-3 TRBV7-2 CASSPTTATDTQYF
TRBJ1-1 TRBV9 CASSVGWAVNTEAFF
TRBJ1-1 TRBV19 CASSIRVGTEAFF
TRBJ2-2 TRBV29-1 CSVQGYRSGELFF
TRBJ1-2 TRBV27 CASRMPRGLGGYTF
TRBJ2-7 TRBV6-2/TRBV6-3 CASSSAGTDSYEQYF